Sequencing of this T cell receptor beta chain was carried out in a study of identical twins. Study conclusions and caveats: A partial confounding effect on zero-insertion analyses could come from invariant MAIT and iNKT cells. Findings depended on cross-sectional statistics rather than tracking the same donors.

At least ten counts were recorded for this clonotype. Its antigen is not identified. Trimming removed 1 base at V and 5 bases at J, with 14 bases between. The CDR3 has 15 residues. CDR1 and CDR2 from the germline V gene are SGHRS and YFSETQ. TCRdb re-called the 5' RACE reads through MiXCR, storing one row per CDR3 protein. The sample carries a few hundred thousand distinct CDR3 sequences, around a tenth recorded once. This sample also appeared in a second study, on yellow fever vaccine responses in identical twins.

The rearrangement links TRBV5-1 to TRBJ2-3; D is unclear. The sample comprised PBMCs. This clonotype originated in a woman in her late teens or twenties in good health. Here the CDR3 reads CASSLPKSRIDTQYF. Written as DNA, the CDR3 is TGCGCCAGCAGCTTGCCCAAATCACGTATAGATACGCAGTATTTT.